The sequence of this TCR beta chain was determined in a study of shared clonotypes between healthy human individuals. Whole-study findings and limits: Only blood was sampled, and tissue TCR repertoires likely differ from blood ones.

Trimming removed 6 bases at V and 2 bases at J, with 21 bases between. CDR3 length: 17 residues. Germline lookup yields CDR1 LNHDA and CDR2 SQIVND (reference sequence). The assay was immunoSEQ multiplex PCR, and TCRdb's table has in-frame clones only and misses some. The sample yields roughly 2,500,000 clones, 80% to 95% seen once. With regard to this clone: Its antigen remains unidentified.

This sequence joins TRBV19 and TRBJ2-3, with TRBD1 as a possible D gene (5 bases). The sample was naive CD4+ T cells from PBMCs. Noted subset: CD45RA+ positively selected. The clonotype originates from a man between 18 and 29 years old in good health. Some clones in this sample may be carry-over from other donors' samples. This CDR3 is CASSSYWGAGLTDTQYF. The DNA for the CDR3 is TGTGCCAGTAGCTCTTACTGGGGCGCTGGGCTCACAGATACGCAGTATTTT. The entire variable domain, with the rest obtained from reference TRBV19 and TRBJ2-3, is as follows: DGGITQSPKYLFRKEGQNVTLSCEQNLNHDAMYWYRQDPGQGLRLIYYSQIVNDFQKGDIAEGYSVSREKKESFPLTVTSAQKNPTAFYLCASSSYWGAGLTDTQYFGPGTRLTVL.